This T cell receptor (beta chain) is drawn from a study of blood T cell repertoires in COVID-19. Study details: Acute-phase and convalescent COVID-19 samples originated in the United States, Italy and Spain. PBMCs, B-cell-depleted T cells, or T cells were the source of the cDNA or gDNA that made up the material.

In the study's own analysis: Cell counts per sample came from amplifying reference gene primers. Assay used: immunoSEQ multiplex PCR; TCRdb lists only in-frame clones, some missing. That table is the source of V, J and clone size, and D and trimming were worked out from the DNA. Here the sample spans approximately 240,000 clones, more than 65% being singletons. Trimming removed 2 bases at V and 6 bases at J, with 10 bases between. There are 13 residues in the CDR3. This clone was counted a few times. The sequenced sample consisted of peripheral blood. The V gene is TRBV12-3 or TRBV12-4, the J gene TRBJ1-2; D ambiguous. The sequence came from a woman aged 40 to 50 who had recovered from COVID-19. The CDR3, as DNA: TGTGCCAGCAGTTTACCCTGGAGTCATGGCTACACCTTC. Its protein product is CASSLPWSHGYTF.